The 32 T cell receptor beta chains given below trace back to one sample, sequenced in a study of cytomegalovirus exposure and HLA in healthy donors. Use of 60 Vbeta and 13 Jbeta primers characterized the PCR. Data came from immunoSEQ multiplex PCR; TCRdb stores just in-frame clones and leaves some out. Of 200,000 to 250,000 clones listed, less than 85% were seen once; the top ten hold 0.2% to 0.25%. Sequenced sample: PBMCs. All receptors derive from a girl under 10 years old in good health and CMV-seronegative.

The chain uses TRBV7-9 and TRBJ2-4; D ambiguous. V dropped 5 bases and J dropped 1 base, with 9 bases sitting between them. CDR3 length: 14 amino acids. Germline CDR1 is SEHNR and CDR2 is FQNEAQ (reference sequence). In DNA form, the CDR3 reads TGTGCCAGCAGCCCAACCGGGGCCAAAAACATTCAGTACTTC. Protein sequence: CASSPTGAKNIQYF.

J is TRBJ2-6 and V is TRBV5-6; TRBD1 matches at 7 bases. CDR1 is SGHDT and CDR2 is YYEEEE in the germline V gene. There are 19 residues in the CDR3. Germline trimming cut 1 base from V and 0 bases from J; bases unmatched to any gene: 10. CDR3 sequence: CASSLFGQGELSGANVLTF. CDR3 DNA sequence: TGTGCCAGCAGCTTGTTTGGTCAGGGGGAGCTCTCTGGGGCCAACGTCCTGACTTTC.

V usage is TRBV19 and J usage is TRBJ2-3, with 7 nucleotides matching TRBD2. CDR1 and CDR2 (germline): LNHDA, SQIVND (reference sequence). CDR3 length: 15 residues. V lost 5 bases and J lost 5; bases outside the gene matches: 10. CDR3 DNA: TGTGCCAGTAGTGTCTTAGCGGGCGGTCGAGATACGCAGTATTTT. As protein: CASSVLAGGRDTQYF.

The genes are TRBV7-9 and TRBJ1-3; D not certain. V lost 7 bases and J 10 bases, leaving 14 bases between the germline ends. CDR1 is SEHNR and CDR2 is FQNEAQ in the germline V gene (reference sequence). The CDR3 is made up of 12 amino acids. The CDR3 region has the DNA TGTGCCAGCACCCCCGGACTCTCTACCATATATTTT. This encodes CASTPGLSTIYF.

V and J are TRBV6-5 and TRBJ2-5; 7 bases align to TRBD2. The germline gives CDR1 MNHEY, CDR2 SVGAGI. The CDR3 loop spans 14 amino acids. Trimming removed 5 bases from V and 5 bases from J; junction bases left unmatched: 8. DNA of the CDR3: TGTGCCAGCAGTCAAGCTTCACTAGCGGAGACCCAGTACTTC. Protein sequence: CASSQASLAETQYF.

J is TRBJ2-3 and V is TRBV6-5, with 7 nucleotides matching TRBD1. Trimming took 4 bases from V and 7 from J; bases not matched to a gene: 5. The CDR3 runs to 13 residues. Germline V gene lookup returns CDR1 MNHEY and CDR2 SVGAGI. The CDR3 loop is CASSSQGEHTQYF. The CDR3 bases are TGTGCCAGCAGTTCTCAGGGGGAACATACGCAGTATTTT.

The rearrangement joins TRBV2 to TRBJ1-1; the match to TRBD1 covers 7 bases. Germline loops: CDR1 SNHLY, CDR2 FYNNEI. This CDR3 comprises 14 residues. V gave up 6 bases and J gave up 4 bases; unmatched junction bases: 8. For the CDR3, the DNA is TGTGCCAGCAGCTTAGGGGGCAGGGGCACTGAAGCTTTCTTT. Protein product: CASSLGGRGTEAFF.

The genes are TRBV19 and TRBJ2-5; 10 positions agree with TRBD1. The junction had 11 bases not matched to a gene; V was cut back by 11 bases and J by 5 bases. The CDR3 has 14 amino acids. Germline V gene sequence: CDR1 LNHDA, CDR2 SQIVND (reference sequence). The CDR3 bases are TGTGCCTCATCGTCGGGGACAGGGGATGAGACCCAGTACTTC. Its protein is CASSSGTGDETQYF.

The chain couples TRBV5-1 to TRBJ2-1; 13 nucleotides match TRBD2. Germline CDR1 SGHRS, CDR2 YFSETQ. J lost 7 bases, V lost 0 bases, and 4 bases had no gene match. CDR3 length equals 16 residues. The CDR3, as DNA: TGCGCCAGCAGCTTGGAACTAGCGGGGGGGCTGAATGAGCAGTTCTTC. Residues: CASSLELAGGLNEQFF. Combining the CDR3 with reference TRBV5-1 and TRBJ2-1 gives the whole variable domain KAGVTQTPRYLIKTRGQQVTLSCSPISGHRSVSWYQQTPGQGLQFLFEYFSETQRNKGNFPGRFSGRQFSNSRSEMNVSTLELGDSALYLCASSLELAGGLNEQFFGPGTRLTVL.

The chain uses TRBV6-5 and TRBJ1-2; a possible D gene is TRBD1 (6 bases). V lost 0 bases to trimming and J lost 4 bases, with 15 bases between them. The CDR3 runs 16 residues. Germline V gene data show CDR1 as MNHEY and CDR2 as SVGAGI. This chain's CDR3 is CASSYSTPGGLYGYTF. The CDR3 DNA is TGTGCCAGCAGTTACTCGACTCCGGGGGGGCTCTATGGCTACACCTTC.

The genes are TRBV6-6 and TRBJ1-2; unclear D gene. Germline V gives CDR1 MNHNY, CDR2 SVGAGI (reference sequence). This CDR3 is 12 amino acids long. V was cut by 5 bases and J by 4 bases, with 8 bases left in between. Here the CDR3 DNA reads TGTGCCAGCAGTCCCGACATCTATGGCTACACCTTC. Its protein is CASSPDIYGYTF.

This chain connects TRBV7-3 to TRBJ1-2, with TRBD1 matching 7 bases. J was trimmed by 6 bases and V by 5 bases; bases with no gene match: 15. The length of the CDR3 is 16 residues. CDR1 and CDR2 (germline): SGHTA, FQGTGA. The CDR3 here is CASSLVPGGAMDGYTF. The CDR3 bases are TGTGCCAGCAGCCTAGTGCCAGGGGGTGCTATGGATGGCTACACCTTC.

The J gene is TRBJ1-5, the V gene TRBV14; weak D call: TRBD1 (5 bases). The germline CDR1 and CDR2 sequences are SGHDN and FVKESK. This CDR3 contains 13 residues. Trimming shortened V by 0 bases and J by 6 bases, and 6 bases separated the two germline ends. CDR3 protein: CASSQDQGQPQHF. CDR3 bases: TGTGCCAGCAGCCAAGATCAGGGTCAGCCCCAGCATTTT.

V and J are TRBV2 and TRBJ1-4; D unclear. Germline-derived CDR1 and CDR2 are SNHLY and FYNNEI. The CDR3 is made up of 15 amino acids. Trimming left V 6 bases short and J 0 bases short, with 11 bases between. The CDR3 DNA follows: TGTGCCAGCAGGTTTGACACCTCAACTAATGAAAAACTGTTTTTT. The encoded protein is CASRFDTSTNEKLFF.

The rearrangement joins TRBV4-1 to TRBJ2-1; 11 bases are a match to TRBD2. Germline V gene lookup returns CDR1 MGHRA and CDR2 YSYEKL. V gave up 3 bases and J gave up 8 bases; unmatched junction bases: 9. The CDR3 runs 16 residues. The CDR3 sequence is CASSQDTSGSVYEQFF. The DNA of the CDR3 is TGCGCCAGCAGCCAGGATACTAGCGGGAGTGTGTATGAGCAGTTCTTC.

This clone was detected once. The rearrangement joins TRBV19 to TRBJ1-5, with a possible D match to TRBD1 (5 bases). The CDR3 is made up of 14 amino acids. Between the trimmed V and J ends, which lost 5 bases and 0 bases, there was a span of 8 bases. CDR1 is LNHDA and CDR2 is SQIVND in the germline V gene (reference sequence). CDR3 coding DNA: TGTGCCAGTAGTCAGACAGCTAGCAATCAGCCCCAGCATTTT. Protein sequence: CASSQTASNQPQHF.

The genes are TRBV7-6 and TRBJ1-3, with TRBD1 identical over 10 bases. The CDR3 loop spans 18 amino acids. CDR1 is SGHVS and CDR2 is FNYEAQ in the germline V gene. With 3 bases clipped from V and 3 bases from J, the junction kept 11 bases outside the gene matches. The CDR3: CASSFGTGAIRGGNTIYF. In DNA form, the CDR3 reads TGTGCCAGCAGCTTTGGGACAGGGGCTATCCGAGGTGGAAACACCATATATTTT.

The V gene is TRBV6-5, the J gene TRBJ2-5; D gene ambiguous. Deletions cut 5 bases from V and 8 bases from J, with 18 bases between. CDR3 length equals 14 residues. Germline V lookup: CDR1 MNHEY, CDR2 SVGAGI. The CDR3 DNA is TGTGCCAGCAGTCCGCCTTCGAGTGGGCTCACCCAGTACTTC. Protein: CASSPPSSGLTQYF.

This chain connects TRBV10-3 to TRBJ2-7, with a possible D match to TRBD2 (6 bases). Trimming stripped 6 bases from V and 4 bases from J, with 10 bases between. Germline lookup yields CDR1 ENHRY and CDR2 SYGVKD. This CDR3 has 12 amino acids. The CDR3 DNA reads TGTGCCATCAGGGGGGGAGAGTACGAGCAGTACTTC. It codes for CAIRGGEYEQYF.

This rearrangement joins TRBV7-9 to TRBJ2-1; 8 nucleotides align to TRBD2. This CDR3 has 13 amino acids. In germline, CDR1 is SEHNR, CDR2 FQNEAQ (reference sequence). Unmatched junction bases numbered 7, after V lost 5 bases and J lost 10 bases. The CDR3 reads CASSLNLAGEQFF. For the CDR3, the DNA is TGTGCCAGCAGCCTCAATTTAGCGGGGGAGCAGTTCTTC. Full variable domain (rest looked up from reference TRBV7-9 and TRBJ2-1): DTGVSQNPRHKITKRGQNVTFRCDPISEHNRLYWYRQTLGQGPEFLTYFQNEAQLEKSRLLSDRFSAERPKGSFSTLEIQRTEQGDSAMYLCASSLNLAGEQFFGPGTRLTVL.

In this sample, this clone turned up a few times. The gene calls are TRBV10-3 and TRBJ2-7; 7 nucleotides agree with TRBD1. The CDR3 covers 15 residues. The germline V gene has CDR1 ENHRY and CDR2 SYGVKD. After removal of 0 bases from V and 6 bases from J, the junction contained 8 bases not matched to a gene. The CDR3 reads CAISESRDRGIEQYF. Here the CDR3 DNA reads TGTGCCATCAGTGAGTCCCGGGACAGAGGCATCGAGCAGTACTTC.

V is TRBV5-5 and J is TRBJ2-2; the D gene is possibly TRBD2 (6 bases). Trimming removed 2 bases from V and 2 bases from J, with 10 bases in between. This CDR3 has 15 amino acids. CDR1 is SGHKS, CDR2 YYEKEE, per germline (reference sequence). The CDR3, as DNA: TGTGCCAGCAGCTTAGGACTACATAACACCGGGGAGCTGTTTTTT. This gives the protein CASSLGLHNTGELFF.

The chain uses TRBV5-1 and TRBJ2-5; D may be TRBD1 (6 bases). Trimming removed 4 bases from V and 4 bases from J, with 23 bases in between. The germline CDR1 and CDR2 sequences are SGHRS and YFSETQ. CDR3 length: 17 amino acids. CDR3 in DNA: TGCGCCAGCAGCCGGGATGGGACACTCCAACAAGGAGAGACCCAGTACTTC. This gives the protein CASSRDGTLQQGETQYF.

The J gene is TRBJ2-3, the V gene TRBV11-3; a weak D match, TRBD1 (5 bases). Trimming cost V 4 bases and J 0 bases, with 26 bases left between them. The germline V gene encodes CDR1 SGHNT and CDR2 YENEEA. The CDR3 has 20 amino acids. In DNA form, the CDR3 reads TGTGCCAGCAGCTCAACCTTAGGGGCCCGTCAGGGTCCTAGCACAGATACGCAGTATTTT. Translation: CASSSTLGARQGPSTDTQYF.

The chain has TRBV7-9 and TRBJ1-2, with a tentative D call TRBD1 (6 bases). CDR1 is SEHNR, CDR2 FQNEAQ, per germline (reference sequence). Trimming shortened V by 5 bases and J by 2 bases, and 18 bases separated the two germline ends. This CDR3 region has 16 residues. The CDR3 is CASSPILGQRNYGYTF. Written as DNA, the CDR3 is TGTGCCAGCAGCCCAATACTAGGACAGAGGAACTATGGCTACACCTTC.

The chain carries TRBV6-5 and TRBJ1-1, with a weak D call TRBD1 (5 bases). Germline-derived CDR1 and CDR2 are MNHEY and SVGAGI. V was cut by 7 bases and J by 1 base, with 16 bases left in between. The CDR3 spans 15 residues. CDR3 amino acids: CASTRTRGGNTEAFF. The CDR3 DNA sequence: TGTGCCAGCACCCGAACTAGGGGAGGGAACACTGAAGCTTTCTTT.

The chain carries TRBV4-1 and TRBJ1-5; D not resolved. The V end was cut by 4 bases, the J end by 2 bases, with 15 bases between. Germline loops: CDR1 MGHRA, CDR2 YSYEKL. The CDR3 extends over 16 amino acids. CDR3 region: CASSPGYPGGNQPQHF. CDR3 in DNA: TGCGCCAGCAGCCCCGGGTACCCCGGGGGCAATCAGCCCCAGCATTTT.

The chain has TRBV7-9 and TRBJ2-7; 7 nucleotides line up with TRBD1. The CDR3 is 15 residues long. Germline V lookup: CDR1 SEHNR, CDR2 FQNEAQ (reference sequence). The ends lost 3 bases at V and 3 bases at J; junction bases unmatched: 8. The CDR3, as DNA: TGTGCCAGCAGCTTTTTCGCCGGGGACAGCTACGAGCAGTACTTC. Translating gives CASSFFAGDSYEQYF.

This chain uses TRBV2 with TRBJ2-7; 8 bases are shared with TRBD1. The CDR3 contains 12 residues. The V and J ends lost 8 bases and 5 bases, in that order; junction bases with no gene match: 5. Looked up from germline, CDR1 is SNHLY and CDR2 is FYNNEI. CDR3 nucleotide sequence: TGTGCCAGCCTCGACAGGGGACACGAGCAGTACTTC. Encoded protein: CASLDRGHEQYF.

This clone has a single count. V and J are TRBV7-9 and TRBJ1-5; D is unresolved. The CDR3 covers 15 residues. The germline V gene has CDR1 SEHNR and CDR2 FQNEAQ (reference sequence). V dropped 3 bases and J dropped 4 bases, with 13 bases sitting between them. The CDR3 protein is CASSLNAGQNQPQHF. The CDR3 bases are TGTGCCAGCAGCTTGAATGCGGGCCAAAATCAGCCCCAGCATTTT.

This clone was counted only a few times. V usage is TRBV5-8 and J usage is TRBJ1-1; D gene uncertain. V was cut by 0 bases and J by 2 bases, with 5 bases left in between. Germline loops: CDR1 SGHTS, CDR2 YDEGEE. The CDR3 runs to 13 residues. As DNA, the CDR3 is TGTGCCAGCAGCTTGGCGGTTAACACTGAAGCTTTCTTT. Translated: CASSLAVNTEAFF.

The chain has TRBV6-1 and TRBJ2-3; D may be TRBD1 (6 bases). Trimming shortened V by 6 bases and J by 5 bases, and 18 bases separated the two germline ends. The CDR3 runs to 15 residues. Per the germline V gene, CDR1 is MNHNS and CDR2 is SASEGT. The CDR3, as DNA: TGTGCCAGCAGGCCAGACAGGTCCAGGGGAGATACGCAGTATTTT. The encoded protein is CASRPDRSRGDTQYF.